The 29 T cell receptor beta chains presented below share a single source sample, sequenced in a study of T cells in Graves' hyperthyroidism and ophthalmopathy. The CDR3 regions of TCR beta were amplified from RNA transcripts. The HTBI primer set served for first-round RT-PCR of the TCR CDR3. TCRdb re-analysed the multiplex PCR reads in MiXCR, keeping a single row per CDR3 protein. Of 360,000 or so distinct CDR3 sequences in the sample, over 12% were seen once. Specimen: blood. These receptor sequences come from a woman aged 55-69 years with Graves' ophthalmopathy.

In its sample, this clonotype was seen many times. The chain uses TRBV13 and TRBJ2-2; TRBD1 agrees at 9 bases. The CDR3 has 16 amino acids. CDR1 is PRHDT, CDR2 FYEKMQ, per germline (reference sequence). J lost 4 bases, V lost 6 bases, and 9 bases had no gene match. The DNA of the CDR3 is TGTGCCAGCAGTTTTAACAGGGGGCGAATCACCGGGGAGCTGTTTTTT. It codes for CASSFNRGRITGELFF.

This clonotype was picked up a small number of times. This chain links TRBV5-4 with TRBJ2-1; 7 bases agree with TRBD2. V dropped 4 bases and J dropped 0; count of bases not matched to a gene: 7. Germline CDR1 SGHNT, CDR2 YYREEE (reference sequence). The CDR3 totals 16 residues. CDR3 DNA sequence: TGTGCCAGCAGCCGGACCCTAGCGGACTCCTACAATGAGCAGTTCTTC. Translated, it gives CASSRTLADSYNEQFF.

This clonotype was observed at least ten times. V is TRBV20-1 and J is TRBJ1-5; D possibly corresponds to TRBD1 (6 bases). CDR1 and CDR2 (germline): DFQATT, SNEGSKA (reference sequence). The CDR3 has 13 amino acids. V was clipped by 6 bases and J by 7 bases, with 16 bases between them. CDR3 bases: TGCAGTGCCTCCCCCAGGGGAGGGCAGCCCCAGCATTTT. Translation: CSASPRGGQPQHF.

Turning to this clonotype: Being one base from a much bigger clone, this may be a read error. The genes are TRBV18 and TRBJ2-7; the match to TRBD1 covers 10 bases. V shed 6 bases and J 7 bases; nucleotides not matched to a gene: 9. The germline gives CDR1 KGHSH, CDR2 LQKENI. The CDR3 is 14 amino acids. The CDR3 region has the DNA TGTGCCAGCTCGCCCGTGGACAGGGGGAATGAGCAGTACTTC. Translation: CASSPVDRGNEQYF.

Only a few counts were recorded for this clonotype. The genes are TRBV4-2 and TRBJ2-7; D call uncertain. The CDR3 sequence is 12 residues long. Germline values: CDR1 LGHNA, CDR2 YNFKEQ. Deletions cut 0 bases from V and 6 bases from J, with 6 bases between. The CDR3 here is CASSQDLVEQYF. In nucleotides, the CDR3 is TGTGCCAGCAGCCAAGATCTCGTCGAGCAGTACTTC.

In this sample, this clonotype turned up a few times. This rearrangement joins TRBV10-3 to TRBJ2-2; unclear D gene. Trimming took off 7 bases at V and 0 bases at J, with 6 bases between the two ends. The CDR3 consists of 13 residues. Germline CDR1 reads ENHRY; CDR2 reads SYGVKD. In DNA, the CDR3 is TGTGCCATCAATTACGCGAACACCGGGGAGCTGTTTTTT. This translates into CAINYANTGELFF.

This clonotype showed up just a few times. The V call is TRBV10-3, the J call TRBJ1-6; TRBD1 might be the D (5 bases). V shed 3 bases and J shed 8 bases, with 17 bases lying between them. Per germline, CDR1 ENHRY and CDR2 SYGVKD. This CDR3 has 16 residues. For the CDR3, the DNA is TGTGCCATCAGTGAACAGGTCCGGATCGGGGATTCACCCCTCCACTTT. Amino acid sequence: CAISEQVRIGDSPLHF.

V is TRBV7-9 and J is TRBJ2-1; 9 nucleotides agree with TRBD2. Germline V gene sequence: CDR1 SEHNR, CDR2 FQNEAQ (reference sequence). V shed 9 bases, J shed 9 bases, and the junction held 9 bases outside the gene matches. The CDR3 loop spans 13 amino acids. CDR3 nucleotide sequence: TGTGCCAGTAGACCTCTAGCGGGATCTGAGCAGTTCTTC. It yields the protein CASRPLAGSEQFF.

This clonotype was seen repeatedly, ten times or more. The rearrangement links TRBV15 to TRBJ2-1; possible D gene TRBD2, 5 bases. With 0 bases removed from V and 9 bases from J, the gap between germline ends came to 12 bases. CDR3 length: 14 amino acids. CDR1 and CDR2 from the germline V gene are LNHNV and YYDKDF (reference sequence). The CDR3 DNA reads TGTGCCACCAGCAGAGACCTAGCCCAAAGTGAGCAGTTCTTC. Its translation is CATSRDLAQSEQFF.

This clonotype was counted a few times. CDR3 sequence reads: CAWKDPGRDVTEAFF. The CDR3 DNA is TGTGCCTGGAAAGATCCAGGCAGGGATGTCACTGAAGCTTTCTTT. The V gene is TRBV30, the J gene TRBJ1-1; a possible D gene is TRBD1 (5 bases). V was clipped by 4 bases and J by 4 bases, with 19 bases between them. The CDR3 has 15 amino acids. Germline V gene data show CDR1 as GTSNPN and CDR2 as SVGIG (reference sequence).

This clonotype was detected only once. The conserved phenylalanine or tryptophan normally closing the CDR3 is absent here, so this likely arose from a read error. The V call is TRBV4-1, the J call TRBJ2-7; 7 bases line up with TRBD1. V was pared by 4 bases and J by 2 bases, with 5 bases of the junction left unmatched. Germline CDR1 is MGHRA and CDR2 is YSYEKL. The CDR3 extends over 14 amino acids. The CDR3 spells CASSRGQGAYEQYL. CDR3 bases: TGCGCCAGCAGCCGCGGTCAGGGGGCCTACGAGCAGTACCTC.

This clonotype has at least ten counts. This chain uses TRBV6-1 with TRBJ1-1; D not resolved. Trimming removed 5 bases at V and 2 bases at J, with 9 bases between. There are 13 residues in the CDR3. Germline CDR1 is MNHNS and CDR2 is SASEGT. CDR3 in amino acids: CASSTSLNTEAFF. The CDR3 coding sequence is TGTGCCAGCAGTACCTCTTTAAACACTGAAGCTTTCTTT.

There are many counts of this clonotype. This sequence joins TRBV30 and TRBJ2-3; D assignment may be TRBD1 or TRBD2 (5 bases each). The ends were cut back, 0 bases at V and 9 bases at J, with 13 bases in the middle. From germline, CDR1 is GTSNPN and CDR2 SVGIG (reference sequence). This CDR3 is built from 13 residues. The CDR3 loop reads CAWSVRGTVTQYF. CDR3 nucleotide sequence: TGTGCCTGGAGTGTACGAGGGACGGTCACGCAGTATTTT.

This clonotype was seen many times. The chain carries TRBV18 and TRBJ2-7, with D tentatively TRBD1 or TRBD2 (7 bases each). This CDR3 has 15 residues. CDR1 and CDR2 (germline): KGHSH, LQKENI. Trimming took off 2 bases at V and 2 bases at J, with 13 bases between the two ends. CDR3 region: CASSPGEGATYEQYF. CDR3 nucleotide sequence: TGTGCCAGCTCACCAGGGGAGGGGGCTACCTACGAGCAGTACTTC.

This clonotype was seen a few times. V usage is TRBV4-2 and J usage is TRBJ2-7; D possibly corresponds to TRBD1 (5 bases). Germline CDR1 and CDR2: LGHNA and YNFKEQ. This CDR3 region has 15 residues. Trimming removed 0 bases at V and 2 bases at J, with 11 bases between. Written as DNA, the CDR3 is TGTGCCAGCAGCCAAGATTGGGGCACAGCCTACGAGCAGTACTTC. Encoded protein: CASSQDWGTAYEQYF.

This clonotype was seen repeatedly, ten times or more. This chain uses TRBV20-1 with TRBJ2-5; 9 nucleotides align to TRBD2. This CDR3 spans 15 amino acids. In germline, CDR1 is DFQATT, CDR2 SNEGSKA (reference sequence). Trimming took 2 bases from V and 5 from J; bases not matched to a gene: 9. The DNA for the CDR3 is TGCAGTGCTAGAACTGCGGGAGGGCTCTATGAGACCCAGTACTTC. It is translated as CSARTAGGLYETQYF.

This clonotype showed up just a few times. CDR3 DNA sequence: TGCAGCGTTAAGGACGAAGGACAGGGAGGTGGCTACACCTTC. Its protein product is CSVKDEGQGGGYTF. This chain joins TRBV29-1 and TRBJ1-2, with 8 bases fitting TRBD1. CDR1 SQVTM and CDR2 ANQGSEA come from the germline V gene. With 5 bases clipped from V and 7 bases from J, the junction kept 12 bases outside the gene matches. The CDR3 runs to 14 residues.

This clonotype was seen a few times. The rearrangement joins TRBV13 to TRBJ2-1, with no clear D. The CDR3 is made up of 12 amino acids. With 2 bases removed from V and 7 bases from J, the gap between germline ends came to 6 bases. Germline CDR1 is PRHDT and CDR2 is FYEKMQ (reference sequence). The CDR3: CASSLRDNEQFF. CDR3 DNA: TGTGCCAGCAGCTTAAGGGATAATGAGCAGTTCTTC.

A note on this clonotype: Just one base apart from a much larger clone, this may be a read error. CDR3 amino acids: CASSGRQGAKYNKQFF. CDR3 bases: TGTGCCAGCAGTGGACGACAGGGGGCAAAATACAATAAGCAGTTCTTC. This sequence joins TRBV28 and TRBJ2-1, with 10 bases identical to TRBD1. The germline V gene encodes CDR1 MDHEN and CDR2 SYDVKM. The CDR3 runs to 16 residues.

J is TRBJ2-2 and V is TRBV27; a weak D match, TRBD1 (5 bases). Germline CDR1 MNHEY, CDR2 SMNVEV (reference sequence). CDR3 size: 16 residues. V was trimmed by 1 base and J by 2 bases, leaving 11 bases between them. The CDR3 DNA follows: TGTGCCAGCAGTTTATTTTCGACAGAAAACACCGGGGAGCTGTTTTTT. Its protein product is CASSLFSTENTGELFF.

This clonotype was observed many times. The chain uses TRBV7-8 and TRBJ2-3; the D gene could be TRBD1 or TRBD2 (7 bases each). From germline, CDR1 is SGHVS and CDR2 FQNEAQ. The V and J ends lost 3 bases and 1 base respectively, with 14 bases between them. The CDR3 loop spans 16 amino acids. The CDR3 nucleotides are TGTGCCAGCAGCTTGTCGACAGGGAGGGGCACAGATACGCAGTATTTT. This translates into CASSLSTGRGTDTQYF.

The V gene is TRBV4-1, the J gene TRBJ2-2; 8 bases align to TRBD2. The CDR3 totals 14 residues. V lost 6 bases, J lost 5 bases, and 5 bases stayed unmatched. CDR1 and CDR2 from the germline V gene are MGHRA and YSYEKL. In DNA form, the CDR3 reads TGCGCCAGCAGAGGACTAGCTACAACCGGGGAGCTGTTTTTT. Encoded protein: CASRGLATTGELFF.

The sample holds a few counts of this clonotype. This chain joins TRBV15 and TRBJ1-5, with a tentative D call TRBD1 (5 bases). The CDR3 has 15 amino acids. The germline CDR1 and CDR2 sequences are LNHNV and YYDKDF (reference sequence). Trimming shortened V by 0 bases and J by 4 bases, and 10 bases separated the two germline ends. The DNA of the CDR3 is TGTGCCACCAGCAGAGACCGGGGCTTGAATCAGCCCCAGCATTTT. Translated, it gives CATSRDRGLNQPQHF.

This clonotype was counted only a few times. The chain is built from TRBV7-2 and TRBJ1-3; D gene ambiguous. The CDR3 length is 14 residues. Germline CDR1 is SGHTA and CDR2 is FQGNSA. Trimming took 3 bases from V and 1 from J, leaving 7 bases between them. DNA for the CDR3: TGTGCCAGCAGCTTCGCGGAGTCTGGAAACACCATATATTTT. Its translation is CASSFAESGNTIYF.

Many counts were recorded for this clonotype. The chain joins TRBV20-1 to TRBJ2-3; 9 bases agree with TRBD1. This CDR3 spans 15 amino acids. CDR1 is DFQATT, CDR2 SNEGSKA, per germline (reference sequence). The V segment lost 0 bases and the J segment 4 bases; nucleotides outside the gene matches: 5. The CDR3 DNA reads TGCAGTGCTAGAGATTGGGACAGGGCGGCAGATACGCAGTATTTT. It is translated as CSARDWDRAADTQYF.

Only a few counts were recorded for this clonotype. This chain's CDR3 is CASSSGQGGQPQHF. For the CDR3, the DNA is TGTGCCAGCAGCTCGGGACAGGGAGGGCAGCCCCAGCATTTT. V and J are TRBV12-3 or TRBV12-4 and TRBJ1-5; 9 bases line up with TRBD1. This CDR3 contains 14 residues. J lost 7 bases, V lost 6 bases, and 7 bases had no gene match.

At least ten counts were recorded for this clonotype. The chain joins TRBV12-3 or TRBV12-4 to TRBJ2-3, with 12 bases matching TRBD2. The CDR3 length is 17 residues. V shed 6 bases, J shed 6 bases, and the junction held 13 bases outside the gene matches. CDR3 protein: CASSTHLAGGPRDTQYF. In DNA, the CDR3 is TGTGCCAGCAGCACCCATCTAGCGGGAGGGCCGCGGGATACGCAGTATTTT.

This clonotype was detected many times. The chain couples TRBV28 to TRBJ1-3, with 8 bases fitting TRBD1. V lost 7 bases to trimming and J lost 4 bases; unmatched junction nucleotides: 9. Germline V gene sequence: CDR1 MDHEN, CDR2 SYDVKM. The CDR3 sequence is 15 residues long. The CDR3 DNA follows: TGTGCCAGCACCTCCCCCAGGGGGCTCGGAAACACCATATATTTT. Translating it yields CASTSPRGLGNTIYF.

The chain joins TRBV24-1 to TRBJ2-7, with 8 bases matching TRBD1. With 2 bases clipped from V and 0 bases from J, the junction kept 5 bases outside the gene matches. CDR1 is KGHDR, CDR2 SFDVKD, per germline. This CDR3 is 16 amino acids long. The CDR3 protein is CATSDSGDRNSYEQYF. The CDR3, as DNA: TGTGCCACCAGTGATTCTGGGGACAGGAACTCCTACGAGCAGTACTTC.